The 9 T cell receptor beta chains in this list originate from one sample, sequenced in a study of blood T cell repertoires in COVID-19. The data were produced by immunoSEQ multiplex PCR, yet TCRdb's version contains in-frame clones alone and is incomplete. The top ten hold approximately 5.1% of the sample, which has roughly 100,000 clones, roughly 91% seen once. The specimen was peripheral blood. The receptors originated from a human donor in a cohort sampled during active COVID-19.

The chain couples TRBV6-2 or TRBV6-3 to TRBJ2-5; TRBD2 matches 12 bases. Trimming took 3 bases from V and 4 from J; bases not matched to a gene: 6. Germline V CDR1 and CDR2: MNHEY, SVGEGT. The CDR3 is made up of 16 amino acids. CDR3: CASSYPLAGGRETQYF. In DNA form, the CDR3 reads TGTGCCAGCAGTTATCCCCTAGCGGGGGGGCGAGAGACCCAGTACTTC.

The chain employs TRBV5-6 and TRBJ2-3, with TRBD1 identical over 10 bases. CDR1 SGHDT and CDR2 YYEEEE come from the germline V gene. The ends lost 4 bases at V and 4 bases at J; junction bases unmatched: 9. The CDR3 spans 16 residues. The CDR3 sequence: CASSPAGTGESDTQYF. The CDR3 coding sequence is TGTGCCAGCAGCCCGGCCGGGACAGGGGAATCAGATACGCAGTATTTT.

This chain connects TRBV5-1 to TRBJ2-7; a weak D match, TRBD1 (6 bases). Germline V gene sequence: CDR1 SGHRS, CDR2 YFSETQ. V was cut by 4 bases and J by 2 bases, with 13 bases left in between. The CDR3 covers 14 residues. The CDR3 DNA reads TGCGCCAGCAGCGCGGACAGTGGAGCCTACGAGCAGTACTTC. Translated, it gives CASSADSGAYEQYF.

The chain joins TRBV5-1 to TRBJ1-5, with D hard to call. CDR1 is SGHRS and CDR2 is YFSETQ in the germline V gene. V lost 4 bases to trimming and J lost 2 bases, with 13 bases between them. The CDR3 is 15 residues long. The CDR3 DNA sequence: TGCGCCAGCAGCCCGGGTGCGGGTGGCAATCAGCCCCAGCATTTT. This encodes CASSPGAGGNQPQHF.

The V gene is TRBV9, the J gene TRBJ2-7; TRBD1 matches 7 bases. CDR3 length: 15 amino acids. Germline loops: CDR1 SGDLS, CDR2 YYNGEE. Trimming at V came to 2 bases and at J to 3 bases, leaving 8 bases not matched to a gene. The DNA of the CDR3 is TGTGCCAGCAGCGTCCGGACAGGAGCAGTCTACGAGCAGTACTTC. It yields the protein CASSVRTGAVYEQYF.

The genes are TRBV27 and TRBJ1-2, with 7 bases fitting TRBD1. CDR3 length: 15 residues. Losses at the gene ends were 3 bases for V and 4 bases for J; bases not matched to a gene: 8. Germline V gene data show CDR1 as MNHEY and CDR2 as SMNVEV (reference sequence). CDR3 DNA sequence: TGTGCCAGCAGTTTCGGAGGGGGCAAGGGCTATGGCTACACCTTC. It is translated as CASSFGGGKGYGYTF.

The chain joins TRBV7-6 to TRBJ1-5; maybe TRBD1 (5 bases). Trimming stripped 6 bases from V and 2 bases from J, with 14 bases between. CDR3 length: 15 amino acids. Germline V gives CDR1 SGHVS, CDR2 FNYEAQ. CDR3: CASSPQGGRNQPQHF. CDR3 DNA: TGTGCCAGCAGTCCTCAGGGAGGTCGCAATCAGCCCCAGCATTTT.

Here the CDR3 DNA reads TGTGCCAGCAGTTTACTGTCGACCCAGTACTTC. It yields the protein CASSLLSTQYF. J is TRBJ2-5 and V is TRBV28; D unclear. The CDR3 has 11 amino acids. V was cut by 2 bases and J by 7 bases, with 5 bases left in between. Germline loops: CDR1 MDHEN, CDR2 SYDVKM.

The V and J genes are TRBV3-1 (or the pseudogene TRBV3-2) and TRBJ2-2, with 11 bases matching TRBD1. In germline, CDR1 is LGHDT, CDR2 YNNKEL (reference sequence). The CDR3 runs to 19 residues. With 0 bases clipped from V and 0 bases from J, the junction kept 6 bases outside the gene matches. CDR3 sequence (DNA): TGTGCCAGCAGCCAAGATTTCCCGGGACAGGGGGCGAACACCGGGGAGCTGTTTTTT. Translating gives CASSQDFPGQGANTGELFF.